These T cell receptor beta chains were read from a single sample in a study of technical replicates of blood from several donors. Profiled with immunoSEQ multiplex PCR; TCRdb holds only in-frame clones, not every one. The sample includes approximately 76,000 clones, around 85% of them seen just once. The sample was PBMCs. These TCRs come from a human donor in good health. Some clones in this sample may be carry-over from other donors' samples. Both conserved end residues are part of each CDR3. The order of the fields is V gene, J gene, CDR3 protein.

>TRBV4-3|TRBJ2-5
CASSQDLGGRETQYF
>TRBV5-8|TRBJ2-2
CASSLGLAGASGELFF
>TRBV4-2|TRBJ2-7
CASSKGLGDSYEQYF
>TRBV27|TRBJ2-2
CASSFVAAGTRELFF
>TRBV2|TRBJ2-2
CASRATASNTGELFF
>TRBV30|TRBJ1-1
CAWSVRVGQAFF
>TRBV5-1|TRBJ2-1
CASSSLAGASYNEQFF
>TRBV7-2|TRBJ2-1
CASSGLRGPAGRFF
>TRBV6-4|TRBJ2-3
CASRGGPDTQYF
>TRBV7-9|TRBJ1-1
CASSLGSVNTEAFF
>TRBV6-5|TRBJ2-7
CASTPGLALPYEQYF
>TRBV5-1|TRBJ2-7
CASSWGGVAGVVEQYF
>TRBV6-1|TRBJ1-6
CASSETGGSRSPLHF
>TRBV7-9|TRBJ2-5
CASSPSGREETQYF
>TRBV19|TRBJ2-1
CASSISGAKVQFF
>TRBV6-5|TRBJ2-7
CASSSGSHEQYF
>TRBV2|TRBJ2-3
CASSGTSGGTDTQYF
>TRBV4-1|TRBJ1-5
CASSQDGGAQNQPQHF
>TRBV14|TRBJ2-1
CASSRTLAGAYNEQFF
>TRBV5-1|TRBJ2-5
CASSRGLAGAQETQYF
>TRBV27|TRBJ1-1
CASSQTGTGYTEAFF
>TRBV5-1|TRBJ2-7
CASSFSDRDYEQYF
>TRBV4-1|TRBJ2-2
CASSRLGQGGGELFF
>TRBV2|TRBJ2-2
CASIRTGDTGELFF
>TRBV6-5|TRBJ1-5
CASSLTGGGQPQHF
>TRBV7-8|TRBJ1-2
CASSLGYGGKNYGYTF
>TRBV6-5|TRBJ2-7
CASSLRGGPSYEQYF
>TRBV7-9|TRBJ2-2
CASSLVAWRADGELFF
>TRBV11-1|TRBJ2-7
CASSPREFYEQYF
>TRBV19|TRBJ1-1
CASTGDRRSPEF
>TRBV5-4|TRBJ1-2
CASRLLGGDGYTF
>TRBV7-8|TRBJ2-5
CASSPGLVGLETQYF
>TRBV9|TRBJ2-2
CASSATVTGELFF
>TRBV4-2|TRBJ2-1
CASSPGQGFNEQFF
>TRBV27|TRBJ2-7
CASSFSLQGIEQYF
>TRBV27|TRBJ2-7
CASSSQTGKLYYEQYF
>TRBV5-3|TRBJ1-1
CARSLHIGGTVTEAFF
>TRBV6-1|TRBJ1-1
CASSEQPGQMNTEAFF
>TRBV4-1|TRBJ2-6
CASSQQYSGANVLTF
>TRBV10-3|TRBJ1-3
CAISPGDSGSGNTIYF
>TRBV5-8|TRBJ1-5
CASVQGVSHGNQPQHF